This is a list of T cell receptor beta chains from one sample in a study of T cells in Graves' hyperthyroidism and ophthalmopathy. TCRdb passed the multiplex PCR reads through MiXCR, listing each CDR3 protein once. Altogether about 420,000 distinct CDR3 sequences are present, about 13% being singletons, with the ten largest covering 5% to 6.5%. Input material: blood. The origin of the receptors is a woman aged 18 to 35 with Graves' hyperthyroidism. Both conserved end residues are part of each CDR3. The order of the fields is J gene, D gene, clone size, V gene, CDR3 protein, CDR3 DNA. D genes are given only for firm matches. Expanded clones get a size class; other rows say once, few or many, or leave the size out.

TRBJ1-5 TRBD1 few TRBV7-2 CASSLGSGGDWLITHQPQHF TGTGCCAGCAGCTTAGGATCAGGGGGCGATTGGTTAATCACTCATCAGCCCCAGCATTTT
TRBJ1-1 TRBD1 NA TRBV7-9 CASRPGQGVTNTEAFF TGTGCCAGCCGCCCAGGACAGGGGGTGACGAACACTGAAGCTTTCTTT
TRBJ1-1 TRBD1 NA TRBV20-1 CSARDHGQGGTEAFF TGCAGTGCTAGAGATCATGGACAGGGGGGCACTGAAGCTTTCTTT
TRBJ1-6 TRBD1 NA TRBV11-2 CASSEWDRLSHF TGTGCCAGCAGCGAGTGGGACAGACTCAGCCACTTT
TRBJ1-4 NA few TRBV3-1 CASSPREGRGEKLFF TGTGCCAGCAGCCCGAGGGAGGGTCGGGGAGAAAAACTGTTTTTT
TRBJ2-7 NA few TRBV15 CATSRGTLNEQYF TGTGCCACCAGCAGAGGGACTCTCAACGAGCAGTACTTC
TRBJ2-2 NA many TRBV30 CAWKRTVATNGELFF TGTGCCTGGAAACGAACTGTCGCTACGAACGGGGAGCTGTTTTTT
TRBJ1-4 NA few TRBV7-8 CASSQGGHVGNVLFF TGTGCCAGCAGCCAGGGAGGACACGTCGGGAATGTACTGTTTTTT
TRBJ2-1 NA NA TRBV19 CASIGPMAYNEQFF TGTGCCAGTATCGGCCCCATGGCCTACAATGAGCAGTTCTTC
TRBJ1-2 NA few TRBV20-1 CSASPLPGAVSNYGYTF TGCAGTGCTAGCCCCTTGCCGGGTGCCGTCTCTAACTATGGCTACACCTTC
TRBJ2-5 NA many TRBV28 CASSPEGAQYF TGTGCCAGCAGTCCCGAGGGGGCCCAGTACTTC
TRBJ2-2 TRBD2 NA TRBV4-1 CASSQGRLAGDTGELFF TGCGCCAGCAGCCAAGGAAGATTAGCGGGCGACACCGGGGAGCTGTTTTTT